The rows below give T cell receptor beta chains drawn from one sample of a study of shared clonotypes between healthy human individuals. Assay: immunoSEQ multiplex PCR; the TCRdb copy retains only in-frame clones and omits some. The sample contains roughly 2.4 million clones, approximately 94% of which appear only once. The sequencing input was naive CD4+ T cells sorted from blood. These receptor sequences come from a young man in good health. Both conserved end residues are part of each CDR3. The D gene is left open where the match is weak. The listing skips clone size in some rows; elsewhere it reads once, few, many or a size class.

size	V	J	D	DNA	CDR3
NA	TRBV4-3	TRBJ2-1	TRBD2	TGCGCCAGCAGCCAAGTTGTCGGCGGGAGTGAGGAGGCGTTCTTC	CASSQVVGGSEEAFF
NA	TRBV28	TRBJ2-3	TRBD2	TGTGCCAGCGGGGGAGGGATAGATACGCAGTATTTT	CASGGGIDTQYF
NA	TRBV6-5	TRBJ2-1	NA	TGTGCCAGTAGGAGGGAGTTAGGCTACAATGAGCAGTTCTTC	CASRRELGYNEQFF
NA	TRBV5-1	TRBJ2-3	TRBD2	TGCGCCACTTACCTCGGGGGGAGTGGCACAGATACGCAGTATTTT	CATYLGGSGTDTQYF
NA	TRBV5-1	TRBJ1-1	NA	TGCGCCAGCAGCTCCGGACCCCGCAACGCTGAAGCTTTCTTT	CASSSGPRNAEAFF
NA	TRBV6-6	TRBJ1-2	TRBD1	TGTGCCAGCAGTTCCTCAGGGGGCTATGGCTACACCTTC	CASSSSGGYGYTF
NA	TRBV7-9	TRBJ2-2	NA	TGTGCCAGCAGCTTAGAGCTAGGAACCGGGGAGCTGTTTTTT	CASSLELGTGELFF
NA	TRBV7-9	TRBJ2-1	TRBD2	TGTGCCAGCAGCTTGTACAGCGGGAGGGCCTATGAGCAGTTCTTC	CASSLYSGRAYEQFF
NA	TRBV30	TRBJ1-4	NA	TGTGCCTGGAGTGTCGGAGGACCAACTAATGAAAAACTGTTTTTT	CAWSVGGPTNEKLFF
once	TRBV6-5	TRBJ2-7	NA	TGTGCCAGCAGTCGCGGGGACGAGCAGTACTTC	CASSRGDEQYF
NA	TRBV11-2	TRBJ2-2	TRBD2	TGTGCCAGCAGCAGGCTAGCGGGGGGGCCGACCGGGGAGCTGTTTTTT	CASSRLAGGPTGELFF
NA	TRBV4-3	TRBJ2-7	TRBD1	TGCGCCAGCAGCCAAGAAAGGACAGGGGACAGCTACGAGCAGTACTTC	CASSQERTGDSYEQYF
NA	TRBV4-1	TRBJ1-6	NA	TGCGCCAGCAGCCCTCAGCGTGTTGGAGGGGGATTTAATTCACCCCTCCACTTT	CASSPQRVGGGFNSPLHF
NA	TRBV7-6	TRBJ2-5	TRBD2	TGTGCCAGCAGCTTAGCGGCTAGCGGGGGCCATTGGGAGACCCAGTACTTC	CASSLAASGGHWETQYF
NA	TRBV6-1	TRBJ1-2	NA	TGTGCCAGCAGTGTTCGACAGTATGGCTACACCTTC	CASSVRQYGYTF
once	TRBV20-1	TRBJ1-1	NA	TGCAGTGCCGGGGTATGGACTGAAGCTTTCTTT	CSAGVWTEAFF
NA	TRBV7-7	TRBJ2-1	TRBD2	TGTGCTAGCAGCCCAGGACTAGCGGGGGGCCGATACAATGAGCAGTTCTTC	CASSPGLAGGRYNEQFF
NA	TRBV5-1	TRBJ1-5	NA	TGCGCCAGCAGCTTGGCAGGGGCCGGCAATCAGCCCCAGCATTTT	CASSLAGAGNQPQHF
once	TRBV9	TRBJ2-3	NA	TGTGCCAGCAACCTACAGGGTGCGGGTACGCAGTATTTT	CASNLQGAGTQYF
NA	TRBV19	TRBJ1-4	NA	TGTGCCAGTACCTCTCGCCCAAGGTCGGGGGAAAAACTGTTTTTT	CASTSRPRSGEKLFF
NA	TRBV6-5	TRBJ1-2	NA	TGTGCCAGCAGCTCCCCGTATGGCTACACCTTC	CASSSPYGYTF
NA	TRBV7-2	TRBJ2-7	NA	TGTGCCAGCAGCTTTACGGGCCACTCCTACGAGCAGTACTTC	CASSFTGHSYEQYF
NA	TRBV11-3	TRBJ2-7	TRBD1	TGTGCCAGCAGCTTACAGGGGGCCTACGAGCAGTACTTC	CASSLQGAYEQYF
once	TRBV7-9	TRBJ1-1	NA	TGTGCCAGCAGCCTCCTATCGGGAACTGAAGCTTTCTTT	CASSLLSGTEAFF
NA	TRBV6-5	TRBJ2-7	NA	TGTGCCAGCAGACAACCCCGGGGCCAGGAGCAGTACTTC	CASRQPRGQEQYF
NA	TRBV6-1	TRBJ2-7	NA	TGTGCCAGCAAACTAGTTGACTACGAGCAGTACTTC	CASKLVDYEQYF
NA	TRBV19	TRBJ2-5	TRBD2	TGTGCCAGTACCTTGACTAGCGGGAGGGTAGAGACCCAGTACTTC	CASTLTSGRVETQYF
NA	TRBV11-3	TRBJ2-3	TRBD2	TGTGCCAGCAGCCCCGGGAGGGGGGGAGGACGAACTAGCACAGATACGCAGTATTTT	CASSPGRGGGRTSTDTQYF
once	TRBV30	TRBJ2-1	NA	TGTGCCTGGAGTAACGGCGGCTCCTACAATGAGCAGTTCTTC	CAWSNGGSYNEQFF
NA	TRBV7-9	TRBJ2-1	NA	TGTGCTCGGGCGGGTAAGAGCTCCTACAATGAGCAGTTCTTC	CARAGKSSYNEQFF
NA	TRBV18	TRBJ1-2	NA	TGTGCCAGCTCACCGGACAGTTTCGGGGGCTACACCTTC	CASSPDSFGGYTF
once	TRBV13	TRBJ1-4	NA	TGTGCCAGCAGCTTGGGACGGGCTGCGGAAAAACTGTTTTTT	CASSLGRAAEKLFF
NA	TRBV5-1	TRBJ2-7	NA	TGCGCCAGCAGTACACCAGGGGAGCAGTACTTC	CASSTPGEQYF
NA	TRBV28	TRBJ1-1	NA	TGTGCCAGCAGTTTATTAGGGGCTGAAGCTTTCTTT	CASSLLGAEAFF
NA	TRBV5-1	TRBJ2-5	TRBD2	TGCGCCAGCAGCTTGGAGCGGGGGGGCCAAGAGACCCAGTACTTC	CASSLERGGQETQYF
NA	TRBV18	TRBJ1-5	NA	TGTGCCAGCTCACCATTTCAGGGGCTCAATAGCAATCAGCCCCAGCATTTT	CASSPFQGLNSNQPQHF
NA	TRBV6-1	TRBJ1-4	NA	TGTGCCAGCGCCTCGGGGGGTTTAGGCGAAAAACTGTTTTTT	CASASGGLGEKLFF
once	TRBV4-1	TRBJ2-2	NA	TGCGCCAGCAGCCGGGGGCAGGGTTACACCGGGGAGCTGTTTTTT	CASSRGQGYTGELFF
NA	TRBV10-3	TRBJ1-3	NA	TGTGCCATCAGTCATAGGGTAGACACCATATATTTT	CAISHRVDTIYF
NA	TRBV6-5	TRBJ2-1	TRBD2	TGTGCCAGCAGTTCAAGCGGGAGAAGGGATGAGCAGTTCTTC	CASSSSGRRDEQFF
NA	TRBV5-8	TRBJ1-2	TRBD1	TGTGCCAGCAGCACACGCTCGGGACAGGCCTATGGCTACACCTTC	CASSTRSGQAYGYTF
NA	TRBV18	TRBJ1-2	NA	TGTGCCAGCTCACTAAACTATGGCTACACCTTC	CASSLNYGYTF
NA	TRBV11-3	TRBJ1-2	NA	TGTGCCAGCAGCTTAGAGGGGACGGGCTACACCTTC	CASSLEGTGYTF